Listed below are T cell receptor beta chains from one sample, sequenced in a study of graft-versus-host responses after intestinal transplantation. Their target antigens are unknown. Profiling relied on immunoSEQ multiplex PCR, and the TCRdb table lists in-frame clones only, not all of them. This repertoire shows 90,000 to 120,000 clones, 80% to 90% found once; its top ten account for less than 0.8%. The sample here was unstimulated CD4+ T cells sorted from spleen or lymph node cells, taken before transplant. The source is a human donor who was the organ donor for an intestinal transplant. Both conserved end residues are part of each CDR3. D genes are given only for firm matches. The listing skips clone size in some rows; elsewhere it reads once, few, many or a size class.

j_gene: TRBJ2-3
v_gene: TRBV11-2
abundance: few
d_gene: -
CDR3nt: TGTGCCAGCAGCTTCCGACTACACACAGATACGCAGTATTTT
CDR3aa: CASSFRLHTDTQYF

j_gene: TRBJ1-1
v_gene: TRBV9
abundance: -
d_gene: -
CDR3nt: TGTGCCAGCAGCGTAGGAGAAGGAGTTAACACTGAAGCTTTCTTT
CDR3aa: CASSVGEGVNTEAFF

j_gene: TRBJ1-2
v_gene: TRBV5-4
abundance: -
d_gene: -
CDR3nt: TGTGCCAGCAGCTTCCGGGAGGATGGCTACACCTTC
CDR3aa: CASSFREDGYTF

j_gene: TRBJ2-5
v_gene: TRBV6-5
abundance: few
d_gene: -
CDR3nt: TGTGCCAGCAGTTACTCTTGGGACTTAGTGGAGACCCAGTACTTC
CDR3aa: CASSYSWDLVETQYF

j_gene: TRBJ1-2
v_gene: TRBV5-6
abundance: -
d_gene: TRBD1
CDR3nt: TGTGCCAGCAGTTTTACCGGACAGGGGGGCGGCTACACCTTC
CDR3aa: CASSFTGQGGGYTF

j_gene: TRBJ2-5
v_gene: TRBV19
abundance: once
d_gene: TRBD2
CDR3nt: TGTGCCAGTTGCGGGGGGGCGACGGAAGAGACCCAGTACTTC
CDR3aa: CASCGGATEETQYF

j_gene: TRBJ1-5
v_gene: TRBV7-9
abundance: -
d_gene: TRBD1
CDR3nt: TGTGCCAGCAGCCCCATCCCCCTTGACAGGGAAAGCAATCAGCCCCAGCATTTT
CDR3aa: CASSPIPLDRESNQPQHF

j_gene: TRBJ1-6
v_gene: TRBV19
abundance: once
d_gene: -
CDR3nt: TGTGCCAGTAGTCTACGCCGCGCAGCAAATAATTCACCCCTCCACTTT
CDR3aa: CASSLRRAANNSPLHF

j_gene: TRBJ2-5
v_gene: TRBV7-3
abundance: -
d_gene: -
CDR3nt: TGTGCCAGCAGCTTAAATGTGGGCATTTCGGAGACCCAGTACTTC
CDR3aa: CASSLNVGISETQYF

j_gene: TRBJ2-2
v_gene: TRBV25-1
abundance: -
d_gene: -
CDR3nt: TGTGCCAGCAGTGCGGGACACTACACCGGGGAGCTGTTTTTT
CDR3aa: CASSAGHYTGELFF

j_gene: TRBJ2-1
v_gene: TRBV9
abundance: -
d_gene: -
CDR3nt: TGTGCCAGCAGCGTAAGCAGCAACTCCTACAATGAGCAGTTCTTC
CDR3aa: CASSVSSNSYNEQFF

j_gene: TRBJ1-1
v_gene: TRBV29-1
abundance: -
d_gene: TRBD1
CDR3nt: TGCAGCGCGGCCGGGACAGGGAGAACGAACACTGAAGCTTTCTTT
CDR3aa: CSAAGTGRTNTEAFF

j_gene: TRBJ2-5
v_gene: TRBV7-2
abundance: -
d_gene: TRBD2
CDR3nt: TGTGCCAGCAGTTTGAAAGCGGGGGAGACCCAGTACTTC
CDR3aa: CASSLKAGETQYF

j_gene: TRBJ2-1
v_gene: TRBV9
abundance: -
d_gene: -
CDR3nt: TGTGCCAGCAGCGTGGACATCGGCTCCTACAATGAGCAGTTCTTC
CDR3aa: CASSVDIGSYNEQFF

j_gene: TRBJ2-1
v_gene: TRBV11-3
abundance: once
d_gene: -
CDR3nt: TGTGCCAGCAGCCGAGGACCGAATGAGCAGTTCTTC
CDR3aa: CASSRGPNEQFF